Below, 8 T cell receptor beta chains from the same sample are listed, as sequenced in a study of identical twins. TCRdb called the 5' RACE reads again in MiXCR, with one record for every CDR3 protein. The sample consists of more than 200,000 distinct CDR3 sequences, 11% to 15% of them appearing once. Material for sequencing was memory (CD45RO+) T cells sorted from blood. These receptors were obtained from a young woman in good health.

The chain is built from TRBV20-1 and TRBJ2-1; TRBD2 might be the D (5 bases). Deletions cut 1 base from V and 6 bases from J, with 22 bases between. The CDR3 consists of 17 residues. The germline V gene has CDR1 DFQATT and CDR2 SNEGSKA (reference sequence). The CDR3 DNA reads TGCAGTGCTAGAGGTAGAGGGCGGCTAGCCGCTACCAATGAGCAGTTCTTC. Its translation is CSARGRGRLAATNEQFF.

In its sample, this clonotype was seen a few times. The chain couples TRBV9 to TRBJ2-3; 7 bases line up with TRBD2. There are 16 residues in the CDR3. Trimming at V came to 0 bases and at J to 0 bases, leaving 4 bases not matched to a gene. The germline CDR1 and CDR2 sequences are SGDLS and YYNGEE. The CDR3 region has the DNA TGTGCCAGCAGCGTAGCTGTTAGCGGGAGCACAGATACGCAGTATTTT. Translated: CASSVAVSGSTDTQYF.

This clonotype was counted many times. This chain joins TRBV12-3 or TRBV12-4 and TRBJ2-3; D unresolved. The germline V and J ends were trimmed by 5 bases and 0 bases, with 6 bases remaining between them. The CDR3 is 13 residues long. The CDR3 here is CASSLQSTDTQYF. The CDR3 DNA is TGTGCCAGCAGTCTACAGAGCACAGATACGCAGTATTTT.

As for this clonotype: This clone may be a read error of a much larger clone one base away. This chain uses TRBV20-1 with TRBJ1-6; D gene uncertain. Trimming pared 2 bases from V and 6 bases from J, leaving 17 bases between. This CDR3 is built from 16 residues. Germline V CDR1 and CDR2: DFQATT, SNEGSKA (reference sequence). CDR3 amino acids: CSARTGLDNRNSPLHF. As DNA, the CDR3 is TGCAGTGCTAGAACTGGTCTCGACAACCGTAATTCACCCCTCCACTTT.

V gene TRBV20-1 combines with J gene TRBJ1-1; D not resolved. The V gene's germline CDR1 is DFQATT and CDR2 SNEGSKA (reference sequence). V was cut by 3 bases and J by 4 bases, with 9 bases left in between. This CDR3 is built from 12 residues. The CDR3 coding sequence is TGCAGTGCTAGTCGGAGTGCCACTGAAGCTTTCTTT. Translated, it gives CSASRSATEAFF.

The CDR3 protein is CASSLGQENQPQHF. CDR3 DNA: TGCGCCAGCAGCTTGGGCCAGGAAAATCAGCCCCAGCATTTT. The rearrangement uses TRBV5-1 and TRBJ1-5; D uncertain. The germline gives CDR1 SGHRS, CDR2 YFSETQ. V was cut by 0 bases and J by 4 bases, with 8 bases left in between. This CDR3 is built from 14 residues.

This clonotype was recorded many times. The genes are TRBV11-2 and TRBJ2-7; D is undetermined. CDR3 length: 13 amino acids. Trimming removed 2 bases from V and 1 base from J, with 6 bases in between. CDR1 is SGHAT, CDR2 FQNNGV, per germline. CDR3 sequence (DNA): TGTGCCAGCAGCTTATTACAGTCCTACGAGCAGTACTTC. Residues: CASSLLQSYEQYF.

This clonotype has a handful of counts. The chain has TRBV20-1 and TRBJ2-1; 10 bases align to TRBD2. Unmatched junction bases numbered 10, after V lost 0 bases and J lost 8 bases. Germline-derived CDR1 and CDR2 are DFQATT and SNEGSKA (reference sequence). CDR3 length: 16 residues. CDR3 sequence reads: CSARDSLAGVGDEQFF. CDR3 coding DNA: TGCAGTGCTAGAGACTCGCTAGCGGGAGTCGGCGATGAGCAGTTCTTC.